Listed below are T cell receptor beta chains from one sample, sequenced in a study of CD8 T cells in ankylosing spondylitis. TCRdb re-called the 5' RACE reads with MiXCR, one entry per CDR3 protein. The sample lists 350,000 or so distinct CDR3 sequences; 6.5% to 10% were seen once. The specimen sequenced was blood, either unsorted or a sorted T cell fraction (not recorded which). The source of these receptors is a male donor with ankylosing spondylitis. Each CDR3 is given with its conserved first and last residue. The order of the fields is V gene, D gene, J gene, clone size, CDR3 protein, CDR3 DNA. D genes are given only for firm matches. Size is omitted from some rows. Given values are once, few, many or a class for expanded clones.

TRBV5-1	TRBD1	TRBJ2-1	few	CASLRQGGIDEQFF	TGCGCCAGCCTTAGACAGGGGGGTATCGATGAGCAGTTCTTC
TRBV14	-	TRBJ2-1	few	CASSQGLGNEQFF	TGTGCCAGCAGCCAAGGTCTCGGCAATGAGCAGTTCTTC
TRBV20-1	TRBD2	TRBJ2-1	many	CSARVGLAGRFYNEQFF	TGCAGTGCTCGGGTCGGACTAGCGGGAAGGTTCTACAATGAGCAGTTCTTC
TRBV12-3/TRBV12-4	TRBD2	TRBJ2-4	few	CASRRLAGQNIQYF	TGTGCCAGCAGGCGACTAGCGGGACAAAACATTCAGTACTTC
TRBV12-3/TRBV12-4	TRBD2	TRBJ2-1	many	CASRREVEQFF	TGTGCCAGCAGGCGGGAGGTTGAGCAGTTCTTC
TRBV30	-	TRBJ1-1	few	CAWSLGHTNTEAFF	TGTGCCTGGAGTCTGGGACATACGAACACTGAAGCTTTCTTT
TRBV20-1	-	TRBJ2-7	-	CSAKVQGLREQYF	TGCAGTGCTAAAGTTCAGGGCCTACGAGAGCAGTACTTC
TRBV7-6	TRBD2	TRBJ2-2	-	CASSLSGGRSGELFF	TGTGCCAGCAGCTTATCGGGAGGGCGGTCCGGGGAGCTGTTTTTT
TRBV4-1	TRBD2	TRBJ2-3	-	CASSQEGTSGNRAGQYF	TGCGCCAGCAGCCAAGAGGGGACTAGCGGGAACCGGGCGGGGCAGTATTTT
TRBV28	-	TRBJ1-1	many	CASSLYTGTSEAFF	TGTGCCAGCAGTTTGTACACAGGGACCTCTGAAGCTTTCTTT
TRBV28	-	TRBJ2-7	-	CASSAGLEQYF	TGTGCCAGCAGTGCGGGGCTCGAGCAGTACTTC
TRBV20-1	-	TRBJ1-5	-	CSARPDRVSNQPQHF	TGCAGTGCTAGACCGGACAGAGTAAGCAATCAGCCCCAGCATTTT
TRBV5-1	TRBD1	TRBJ2-2	-	CASSDWTGEAGELFF	TGCGCCAGCAGCGATTGGACAGGGGAAGCCGGGGAGCTGTTTTTT
TRBV6-5	TRBD1	TRBJ2-6	few	CASSYWDSSSGANVLTF	TGTGCCAGCAGTTACTGGGACAGCAGCTCTGGGGCCAACGTCCTGACTTTC
TRBV7-6	TRBD2	TRBJ2-3	-	CASSFQVQAGDTQYF	TGTGCCAGCAGCTTCCAGGTGCAAGCGGGGGATACGCAGTATTTT
TRBV6-1	-	TRBJ2-7	-	CASRAGDASSYEQYF	TGTGCGAGCAGGGCAGGGGACGCGAGCTCCTACGAGCAGTACTTC
TRBV12-3/TRBV12-4	-	TRBJ2-7	few	CASSSVAGRPYF	TGTGCCAGCAGTTCGGTGGCGGGAAGGCCGTACTTC
TRBV7-8	TRBD1	TRBJ2-3	few	CASSLEGGPLTDTQYF	TGTGCCAGCAGCCTAGAAGGGGGCCCGCTCACAGATACGCAGTATTTT
TRBV7-9	-	TRBJ2-1	few	CASSPPRENYNEQFF	TGTGCCAGCAGCCCCCCCAGGGAAAACTACAATGAGCAGTTCTTC
TRBV30	TRBD2	TRBJ2-1	-	CAWSVWTSGKQCGQFF	TGTGCCTGGAGTGTGTGGACTAGCGGTAAACAATGCGGGCAGTTCTTC